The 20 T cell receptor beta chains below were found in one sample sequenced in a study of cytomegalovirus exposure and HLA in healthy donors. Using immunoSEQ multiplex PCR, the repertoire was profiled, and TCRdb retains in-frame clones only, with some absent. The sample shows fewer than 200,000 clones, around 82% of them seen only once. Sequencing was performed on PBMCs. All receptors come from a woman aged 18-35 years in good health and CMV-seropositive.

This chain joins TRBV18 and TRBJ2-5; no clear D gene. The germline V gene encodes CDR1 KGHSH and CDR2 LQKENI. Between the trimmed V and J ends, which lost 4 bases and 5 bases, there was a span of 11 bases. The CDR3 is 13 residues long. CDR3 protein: CASSRGVGETQYF. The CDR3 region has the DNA TGTGCCAGCTCACGCGGTGTCGGGGAGACCCAGTACTTC.

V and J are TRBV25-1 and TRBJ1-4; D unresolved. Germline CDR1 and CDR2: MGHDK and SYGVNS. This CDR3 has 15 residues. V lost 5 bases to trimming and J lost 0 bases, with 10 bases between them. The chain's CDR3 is CASSLRSATNEKLFF. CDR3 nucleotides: TGTGCCAGCAGTCTCCGTAGCGCAACTAATGAAAAACTGTTTTTT.

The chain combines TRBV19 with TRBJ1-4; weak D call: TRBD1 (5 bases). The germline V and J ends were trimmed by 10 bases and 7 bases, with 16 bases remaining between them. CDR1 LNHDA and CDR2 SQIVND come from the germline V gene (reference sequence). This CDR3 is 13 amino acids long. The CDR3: CATRRGVGEKLFF. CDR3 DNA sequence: TGTGCCACTCGCCGGGGGGTAGGTGAAAAACTGTTTTTT.

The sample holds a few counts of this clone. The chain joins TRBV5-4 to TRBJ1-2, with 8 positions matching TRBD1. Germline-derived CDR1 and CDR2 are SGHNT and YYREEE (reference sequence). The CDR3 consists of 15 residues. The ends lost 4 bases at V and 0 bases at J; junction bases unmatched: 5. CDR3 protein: CASSTGTGANYGYTF. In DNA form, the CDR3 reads TGTGCCAGCAGCACAGGGACAGGAGCTAACTATGGCTACACCTTC.

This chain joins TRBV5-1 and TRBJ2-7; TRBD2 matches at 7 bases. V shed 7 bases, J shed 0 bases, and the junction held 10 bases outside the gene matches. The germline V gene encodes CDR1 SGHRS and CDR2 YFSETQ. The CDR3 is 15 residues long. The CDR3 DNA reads TGCGCCAGCGGGCCGGGGAGGGCCAACTCCTACGAGCAGTACTTC. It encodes CASGPGRANSYEQYF.

In nucleotides, the CDR3 is TGTGCCAGCAGTTATCCCCAGGGCAGCTCCTACGAGCAGTACTTC. Protein sequence: CASSYPQGSSYEQYF. The chain links TRBV28 to TRBJ2-7; a possible D gene is TRBD1 (5 bases). CDR1 and CDR2 from the germline V gene are MDHEN and SYDVKM. Trimming removed 4 bases at V and 0 bases at J, with 13 bases between. CDR3 length: 15 amino acids.

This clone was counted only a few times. In DNA, the CDR3 is TGTGCCAGCTCATCGACAGGGAAGCCCAATCAGCCCCAGCATTTT. Its translation: CASSSTGKPNQPQHF. The chain couples TRBV18 to TRBJ1-5; 7 bases map to TRBD1. V was pared by 5 bases and J by 3 bases, with 7 bases of the junction left unmatched. This CDR3 contains 15 residues. Germline assignment: CDR1 KGHSH and CDR2 LQKENI. The full variable domain, rest sourced from reference TRBV18 and TRBJ1-5, is NAGVMQNPRHLVRRRGQEARLRCSPMKGHSHVYWYRQLPEEGLKFMVYLQKENIIDESGMPKERFSAEFPKEGPSILRIQQVVRGDSAAYFCASSSTGKPNQPQHFGDGTRLSIL.

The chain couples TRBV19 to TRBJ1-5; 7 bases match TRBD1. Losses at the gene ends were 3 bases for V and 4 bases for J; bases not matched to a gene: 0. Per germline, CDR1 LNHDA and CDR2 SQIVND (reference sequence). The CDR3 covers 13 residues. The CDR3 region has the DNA TGTGCCAGTAGTATGACAGGGAATCAGCCCCAGCATTTT. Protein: CASSMTGNQPQHF.

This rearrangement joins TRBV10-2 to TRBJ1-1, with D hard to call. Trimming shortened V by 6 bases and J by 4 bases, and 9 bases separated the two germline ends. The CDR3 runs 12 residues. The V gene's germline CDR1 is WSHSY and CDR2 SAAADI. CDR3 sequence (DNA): TGCGCCAGCAGAATAGGGAGCACTGAAGCTTTCTTT. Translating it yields CASRIGSTEAFF.

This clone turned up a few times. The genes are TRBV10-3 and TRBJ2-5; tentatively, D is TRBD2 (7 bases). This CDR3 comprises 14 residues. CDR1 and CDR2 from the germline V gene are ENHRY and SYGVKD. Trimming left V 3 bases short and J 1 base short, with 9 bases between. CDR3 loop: CAISERGAQETQYF. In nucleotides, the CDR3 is TGTGCCATCAGTGAACGGGGGGCCCAAGAGACCCAGTACTTC.

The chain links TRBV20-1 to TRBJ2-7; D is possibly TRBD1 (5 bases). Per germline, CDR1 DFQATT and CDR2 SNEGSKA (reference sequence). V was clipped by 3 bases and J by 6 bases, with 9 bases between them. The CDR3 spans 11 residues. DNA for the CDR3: TGCAGTGCTAGGGCAGGGCCCGAGCAGTACTTC. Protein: CSARAGPEQYF.

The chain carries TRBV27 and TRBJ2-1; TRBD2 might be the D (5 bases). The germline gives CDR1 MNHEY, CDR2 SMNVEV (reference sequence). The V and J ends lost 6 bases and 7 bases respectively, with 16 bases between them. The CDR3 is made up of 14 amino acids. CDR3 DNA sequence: TGTGCCAGCAGAAACCGCCTTGAGGGAAATGAGCAGTTCTTC. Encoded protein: CASRNRLEGNEQFF.

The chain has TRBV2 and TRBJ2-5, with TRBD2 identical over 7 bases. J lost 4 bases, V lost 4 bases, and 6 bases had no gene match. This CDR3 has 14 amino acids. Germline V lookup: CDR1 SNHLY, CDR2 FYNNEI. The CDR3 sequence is CASSGDSGGETQYF. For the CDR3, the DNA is TGTGCCAGCAGTGGGGACTCGGGGGGAGAGACCCAGTACTTC.

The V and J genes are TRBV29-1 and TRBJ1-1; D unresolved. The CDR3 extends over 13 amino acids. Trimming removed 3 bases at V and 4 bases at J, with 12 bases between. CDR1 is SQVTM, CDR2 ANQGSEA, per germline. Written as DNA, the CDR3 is TGCAGCGTTGATGCGCTGTCGGGCACTGAAGCTTTCTTT. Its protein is CSVDALSGTEAFF.

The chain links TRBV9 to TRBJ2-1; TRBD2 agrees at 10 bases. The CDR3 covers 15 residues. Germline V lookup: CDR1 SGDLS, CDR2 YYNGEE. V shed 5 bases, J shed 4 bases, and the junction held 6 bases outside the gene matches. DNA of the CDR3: TGTGCCAGCAGTAAGCGGGGGGGAAGATACAATGAGCAGTTCTTC. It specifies CASSKRGGRYNEQFF.

CDR3 sequence: CARGDRGGSEQYF. DNA of the CDR3: TGTGCCAGGGGAGACAGGGGAGGGTCCGAGCAGTACTTC. The rearrangement links TRBV2 to TRBJ2-7, with D possibly matching TRBD1 (8 bases). The CDR3 is 13 residues long. Between the trimmed V and J ends, which lost 9 bases and 6 bases, there was a span of 18 bases. The germline gives CDR1 SNHLY, CDR2 FYNNEI.

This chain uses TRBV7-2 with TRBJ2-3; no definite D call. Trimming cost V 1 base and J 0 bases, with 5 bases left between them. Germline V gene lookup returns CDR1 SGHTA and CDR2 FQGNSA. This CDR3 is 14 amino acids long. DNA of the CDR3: TGTGCCAGCAGCTTAGAGACTAGCACAGATACGCAGTATTTT. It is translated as CASSLETSTDTQYF.

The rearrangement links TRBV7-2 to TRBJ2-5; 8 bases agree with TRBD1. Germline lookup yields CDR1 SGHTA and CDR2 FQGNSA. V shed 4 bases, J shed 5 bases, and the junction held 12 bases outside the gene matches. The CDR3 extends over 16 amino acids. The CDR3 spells CASSSLGQGKRETQYF. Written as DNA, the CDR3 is TGTGCCAGCAGCTCACTCGGACAGGGTAAACGGGAGACCCAGTACTTC.

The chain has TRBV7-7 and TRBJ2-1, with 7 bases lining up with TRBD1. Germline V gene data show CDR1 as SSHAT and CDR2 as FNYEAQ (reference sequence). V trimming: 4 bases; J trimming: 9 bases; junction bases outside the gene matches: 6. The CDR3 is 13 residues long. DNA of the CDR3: TGTGCCAGCAGCTCATCCCGGGACAGTGAGCAGTTCTTC. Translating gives CASSSSRDSEQFF.

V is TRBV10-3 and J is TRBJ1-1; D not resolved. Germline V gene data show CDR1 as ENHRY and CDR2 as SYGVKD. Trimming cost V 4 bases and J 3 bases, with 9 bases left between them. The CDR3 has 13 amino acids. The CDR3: CAISVTGDTEAFF. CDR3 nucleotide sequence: TGTGCCATCAGTGTGACGGGAGACACTGAAGCTTTCTTT.